This T cell receptor (gamma chain) was identified in a study of gamma delta lymphoproliferative disorders and STAT genes. Broader study findings: Indolent patients' major clones mainly used Vgamma9-JgammaP and Vdelta2-Ddelta3-Jdelta1.

TCRdb called clones from the multiplex PCR reads again using CATT. Found here are about 2,200 gamma-chain clones, approximately 9.4% of them singletons; the top ten hold more than 55%. Of note for this clone: What it recognizes is unknown.

The CDR3 is made up of 12 amino acids. The V and J ends lost 7 bases and 3 bases, in that order; junction bases with no gene match: 6. Germline V gives CDR1 VENAVY, CDR2 YDSYNSRV. PBMCs from patients and controls supplied the genomic DNA for sequencing. The median age of sequenced patients was over 60 years. This rearrangement joins TRGV8 to TRGJ1 or TRGJ2. The J gene was missing in TCRdb and was found by matching the end of the DNA to germline. Sequencing was carried out using blood. The TCR sequence derives from a human donor with gamma-delta T-cell large granular lymphocyte leukemia. The DNA for the CDR3 is TGTGCCACCTGCCCAAGTTATTATAAGAAACTCTTT. Its protein is CATCPSYYKKLF.